The clone carrying this TCR beta chain occurred a few times. What it recognizes is unknown. This record comes from a study of identical twins. TCRdb fed the 5' RACE reads into MiXCR, producing one record per CDR3 protein. The sample consists of approximately 500,000 distinct CDR3 sequences, 20% to 30% of them appearing once. Study outcomes and limitations: Beta out-of-frame twin sharing showed a weaker excess.

The CDR3 runs to 17 residues. Per the germline V gene, CDR1 is DFQATT and CDR2 is SNEGSKA (reference sequence). V shed 0 bases, J shed 4 bases, and the junction held 9 bases outside the gene matches. The same specimen was also included in a second study, on T cells expressing NK-cell markers. According to that study: Once again these clonotypes came out on top in the CD3+CD56-NKG2C+ fraction of several donors.

Sequenced sample: CD4+ T cells sorted from blood. V and J are TRBV20-1 and TRBJ2-3; 11 positions agree with TRBD2. This sequence was found in a woman between 18 and 29 years old in good health. The CDR3 nucleotides read TGCAGTGCTAGAGATCCACTAGCGGGGGCCTGGGCAGATACGCAGTATTTT. Encoded protein: CSARDPLAGAWADTQYF.